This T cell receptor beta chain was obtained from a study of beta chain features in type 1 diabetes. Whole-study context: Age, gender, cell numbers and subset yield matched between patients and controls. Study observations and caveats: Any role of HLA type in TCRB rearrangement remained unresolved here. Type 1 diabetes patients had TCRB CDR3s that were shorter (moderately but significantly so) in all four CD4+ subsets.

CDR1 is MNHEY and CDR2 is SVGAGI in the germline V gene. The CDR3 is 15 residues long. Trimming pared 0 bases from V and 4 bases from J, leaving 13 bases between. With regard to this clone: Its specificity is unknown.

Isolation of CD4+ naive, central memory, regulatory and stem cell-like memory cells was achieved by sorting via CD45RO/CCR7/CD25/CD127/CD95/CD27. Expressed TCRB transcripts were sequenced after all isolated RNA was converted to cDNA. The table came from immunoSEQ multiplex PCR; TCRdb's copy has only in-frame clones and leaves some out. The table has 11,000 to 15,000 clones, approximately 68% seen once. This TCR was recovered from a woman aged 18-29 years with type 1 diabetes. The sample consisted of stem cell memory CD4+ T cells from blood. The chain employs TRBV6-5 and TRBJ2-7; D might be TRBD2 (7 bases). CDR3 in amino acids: CASSYSGGGIYEQYF. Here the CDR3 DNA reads TGTGCCAGCAGTTACTCGGGGGGGGGCATATACGAGCAGTACTTC.